The text below deals with one T cell receptor (beta chain). The entry originates in a study of T cell responses to AZD1222 COVID-19 vaccine. Clones were read by immunoSEQ multiplex PCR, and TCRdb kept only the in-frame ones, dropping some. The table records roughly 190,000 clones, 92% of them present only once. V lost 3 bases and J lost 2, with 17 bases in between. CDR1 and CDR2 (germline): MNHNS, SASEGT. CDR3 length equals 16 residues. The TCR originated in an adult in good health. The chain carries TRBV6-1 and TRBJ2-7; tentative D call: TRBD2 (6 bases). Source: peripheral blood, taken on day 0 of AZD1222 vaccination. The CDR3 region is CASSDWEVGFAYEQYF. CDR3 bases: TGTGCCAGCAGTGATTGGGAGGTAGGTTTCGCCTACGAGCAGTACTTC.